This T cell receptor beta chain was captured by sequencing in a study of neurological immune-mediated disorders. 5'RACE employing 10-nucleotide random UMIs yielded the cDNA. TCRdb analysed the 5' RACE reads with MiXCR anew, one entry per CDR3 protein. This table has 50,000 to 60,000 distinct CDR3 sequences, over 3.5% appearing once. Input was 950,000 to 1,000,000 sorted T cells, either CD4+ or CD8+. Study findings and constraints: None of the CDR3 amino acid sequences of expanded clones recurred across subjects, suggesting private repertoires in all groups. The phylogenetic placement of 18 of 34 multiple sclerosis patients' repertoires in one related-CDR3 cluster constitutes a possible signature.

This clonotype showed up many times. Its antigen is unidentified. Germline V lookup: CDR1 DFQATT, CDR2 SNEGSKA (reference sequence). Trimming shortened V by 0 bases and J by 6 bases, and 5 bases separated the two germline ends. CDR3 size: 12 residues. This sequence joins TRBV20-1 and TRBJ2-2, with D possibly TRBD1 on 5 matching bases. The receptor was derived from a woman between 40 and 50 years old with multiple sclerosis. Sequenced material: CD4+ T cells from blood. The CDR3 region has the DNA TGCAGTGCTAGAGAAGGGGCCGGGGAGCTGTTTTTT. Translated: CSAREGAGELFF.